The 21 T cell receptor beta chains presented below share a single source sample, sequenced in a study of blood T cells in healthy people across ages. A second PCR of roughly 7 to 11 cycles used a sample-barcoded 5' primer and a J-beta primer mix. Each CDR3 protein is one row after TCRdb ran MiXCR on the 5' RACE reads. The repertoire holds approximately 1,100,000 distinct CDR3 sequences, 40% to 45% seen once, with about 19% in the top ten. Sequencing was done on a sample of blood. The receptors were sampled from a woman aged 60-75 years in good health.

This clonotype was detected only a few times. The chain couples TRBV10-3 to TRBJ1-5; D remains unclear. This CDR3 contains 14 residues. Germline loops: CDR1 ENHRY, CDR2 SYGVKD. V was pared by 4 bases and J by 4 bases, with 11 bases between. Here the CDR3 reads CAISVSNRNQPQHF. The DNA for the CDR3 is TGTGCCATCAGTGTTAGCAACCGGAATCAGCCCCAGCATTTT.

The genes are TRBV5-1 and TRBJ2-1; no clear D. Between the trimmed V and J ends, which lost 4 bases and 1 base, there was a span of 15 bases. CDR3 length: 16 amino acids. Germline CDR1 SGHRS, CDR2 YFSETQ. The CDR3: CASSPSPGVSYNEQFF. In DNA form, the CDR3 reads TGCGCCAGCAGCCCAAGCCCCGGAGTTTCCTACAATGAGCAGTTCTTC.

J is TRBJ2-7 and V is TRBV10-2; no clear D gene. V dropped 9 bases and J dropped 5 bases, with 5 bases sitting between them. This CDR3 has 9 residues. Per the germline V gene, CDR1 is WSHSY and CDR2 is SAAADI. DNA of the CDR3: TGCGCCAGTGGTCACGAGCAGTACTTC. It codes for CASGHEQYF.

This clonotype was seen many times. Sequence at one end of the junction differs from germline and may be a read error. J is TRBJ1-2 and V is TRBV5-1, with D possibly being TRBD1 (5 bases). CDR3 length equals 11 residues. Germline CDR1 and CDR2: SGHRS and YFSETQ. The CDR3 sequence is CASTGGYGYTF. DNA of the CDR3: TGTGCCAGCACTGGGGGCTATGGCTACACCTTC.

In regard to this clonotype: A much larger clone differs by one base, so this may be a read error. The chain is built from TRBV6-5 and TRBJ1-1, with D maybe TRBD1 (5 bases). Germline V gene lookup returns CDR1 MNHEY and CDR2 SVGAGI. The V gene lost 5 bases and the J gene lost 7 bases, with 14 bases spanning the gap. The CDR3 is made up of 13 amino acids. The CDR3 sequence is CASSDTRGIEAFF. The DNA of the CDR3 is TGTGCCAGCAGTGACACCCGGGGGATTGAAGCTTTCTTT.

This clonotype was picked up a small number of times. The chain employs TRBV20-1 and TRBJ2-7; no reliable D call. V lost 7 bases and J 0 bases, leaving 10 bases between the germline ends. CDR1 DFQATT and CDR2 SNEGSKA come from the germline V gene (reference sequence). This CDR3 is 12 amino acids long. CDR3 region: CSVGILSYEQYF. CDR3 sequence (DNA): TGCAGTGTAGGCATCCTCTCCTACGAGCAGTACTTC.

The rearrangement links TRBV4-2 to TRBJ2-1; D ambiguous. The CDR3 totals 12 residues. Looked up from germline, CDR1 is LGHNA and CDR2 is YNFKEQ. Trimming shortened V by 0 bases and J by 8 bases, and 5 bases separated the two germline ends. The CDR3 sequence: CASSQEEDEQFF. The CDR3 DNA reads TGTGCCAGCAGCCAAGAAGAGGATGAGCAGTTCTTC.

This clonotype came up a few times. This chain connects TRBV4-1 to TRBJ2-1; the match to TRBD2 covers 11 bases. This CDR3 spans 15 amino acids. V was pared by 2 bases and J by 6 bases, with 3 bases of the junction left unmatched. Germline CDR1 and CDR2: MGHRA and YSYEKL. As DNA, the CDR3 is TGCGCCAGCAGCCAACGGGGACTAGCGGCCAATGAGCAGTTCTTC. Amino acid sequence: CASSQRGLAANEQFF.

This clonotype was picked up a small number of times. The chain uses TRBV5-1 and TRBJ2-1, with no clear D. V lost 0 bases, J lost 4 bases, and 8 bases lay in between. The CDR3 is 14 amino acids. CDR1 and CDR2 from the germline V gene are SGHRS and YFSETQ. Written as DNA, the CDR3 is TGCGCCAGCAGCTTGGAGTCTATTTACAATGAGCAGTTCTTC. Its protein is CASSLESIYNEQFF.

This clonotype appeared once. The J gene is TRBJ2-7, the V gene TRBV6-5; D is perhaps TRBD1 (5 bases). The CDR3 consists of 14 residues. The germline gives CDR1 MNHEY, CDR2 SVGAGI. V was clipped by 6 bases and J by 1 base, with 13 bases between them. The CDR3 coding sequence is TGTGCCAGCAGGGGTGGACATCAATCCTACGAGCAGTACTTC. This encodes CASRGGHQSYEQYF.

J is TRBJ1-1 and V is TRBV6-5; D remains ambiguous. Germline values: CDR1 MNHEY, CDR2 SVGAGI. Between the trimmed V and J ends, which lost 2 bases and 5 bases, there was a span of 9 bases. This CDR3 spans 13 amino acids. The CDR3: CASSYKVRTEAFF. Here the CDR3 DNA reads TGTGCCAGCAGTTACAAGGTGAGGACTGAAGCTTTCTTT.

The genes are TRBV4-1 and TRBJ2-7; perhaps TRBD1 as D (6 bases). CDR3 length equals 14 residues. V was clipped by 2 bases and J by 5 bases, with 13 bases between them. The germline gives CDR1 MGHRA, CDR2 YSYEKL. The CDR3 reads CASSQTGQGDEQYF. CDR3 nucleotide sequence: TGCGCCAGCAGCCAAACGGGACAAGGAGACGAGCAGTACTTC.

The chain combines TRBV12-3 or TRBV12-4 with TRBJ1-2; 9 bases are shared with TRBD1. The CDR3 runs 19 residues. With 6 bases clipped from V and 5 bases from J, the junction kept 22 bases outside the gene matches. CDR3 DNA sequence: TGTGCCAGCAGCCGTCGTTCCGGACAGGGGTCAACCTACCATTATGGCTACACCTTC. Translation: CASSRRSGQGSTYHYGYTF.

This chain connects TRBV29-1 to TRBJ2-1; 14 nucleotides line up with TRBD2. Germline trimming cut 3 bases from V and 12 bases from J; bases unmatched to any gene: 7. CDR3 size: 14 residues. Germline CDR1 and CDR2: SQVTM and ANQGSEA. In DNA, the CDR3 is TGCAGCGTTGACGCCGGGACTAGCGGGGGAAGGCAGTTCTTC. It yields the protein CSVDAGTSGGRQFF.

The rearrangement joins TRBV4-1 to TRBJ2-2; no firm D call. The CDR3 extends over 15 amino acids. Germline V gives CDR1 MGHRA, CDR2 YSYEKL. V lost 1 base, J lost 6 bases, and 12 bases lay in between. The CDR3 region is CASSQVVGGAGELFF. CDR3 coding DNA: TGCGCCAGCAGCCAAGTTGTTGGTGGGGCCGGGGAGCTGTTTTTT.

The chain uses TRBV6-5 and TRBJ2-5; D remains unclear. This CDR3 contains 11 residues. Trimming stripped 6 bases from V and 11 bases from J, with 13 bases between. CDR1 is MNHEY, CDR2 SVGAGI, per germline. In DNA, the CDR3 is TGTGCCAGCAGGGAAGCATCGGAGCAGTACTTC. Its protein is CASREASEQYF.

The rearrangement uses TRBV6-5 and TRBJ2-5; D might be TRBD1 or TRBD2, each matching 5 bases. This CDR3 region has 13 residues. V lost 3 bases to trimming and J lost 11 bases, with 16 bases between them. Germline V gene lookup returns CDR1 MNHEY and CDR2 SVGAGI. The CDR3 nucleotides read TGTGCCAGCAGTTATGGGGGAGACAATGAGCAGTACTTC. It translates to CASSYGGDNEQYF.

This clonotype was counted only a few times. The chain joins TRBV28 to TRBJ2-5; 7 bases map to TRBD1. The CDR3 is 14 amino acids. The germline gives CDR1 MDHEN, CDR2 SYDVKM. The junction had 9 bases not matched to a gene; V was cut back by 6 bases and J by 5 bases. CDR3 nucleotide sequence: TGTGCCAGCAGGCTACAGGGGCCAAGGGAGACCCAGTACTTC. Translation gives CASRLQGPRETQYF.

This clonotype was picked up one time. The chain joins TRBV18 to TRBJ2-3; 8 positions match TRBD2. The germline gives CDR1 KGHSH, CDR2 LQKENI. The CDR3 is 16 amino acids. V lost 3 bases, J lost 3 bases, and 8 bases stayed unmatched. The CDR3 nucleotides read TGTGCCAGCTCACCCCGAGTAGCGGGGAGGACAGATACGCAGTATTTT. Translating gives CASSPRVAGRTDTQYF.

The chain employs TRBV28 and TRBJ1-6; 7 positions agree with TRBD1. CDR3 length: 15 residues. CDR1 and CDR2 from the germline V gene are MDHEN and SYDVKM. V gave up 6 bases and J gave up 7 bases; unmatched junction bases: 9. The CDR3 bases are TGTGCCAGCAGACCAAGGACAGGTTCCAATTCACCCCTCCACTTT. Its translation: CASRPRTGSNSPLHF.

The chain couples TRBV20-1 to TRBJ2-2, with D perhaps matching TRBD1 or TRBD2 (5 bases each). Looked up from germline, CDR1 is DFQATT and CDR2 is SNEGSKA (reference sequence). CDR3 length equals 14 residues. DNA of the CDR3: TGCAGCGCTCGGGGCGGCCATAACACCGGGGAGCTGTTTTTT. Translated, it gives CSARGGHNTGELFF.